This T cell receptor beta chain was sequenced during a study of T cell changes during pregnancy in multiple sclerosis (dated by TCRdb to the late 2010s). Regarding the research as a whole: In women with multiple sclerosis, the researchers looked at how the T cell repertoire shifted as pregnancy progressed.

The junction shows trimming of 10 bases on V and 10 bases on J, plus 17 bases between the germline ends. Sequences ENHRY (CDR1) and SYGVKD (CDR2) are obtained from the germline V gene. From cysteine to phenylalanine, the CDR3 is 13 amino acids long. Only the CDR3 portion is preserved as DNA: 39 bases, with reading frame beginning at the first base. Comments on this clone: The specificity of this receptor is unknown. No base-level quality is on record; no much larger clone is a single base apart.

The method behind the library was the immunoSEQ multiplex PCR assay. The source is immuneACCESS, and TCRdb retained only in-frame sequences with V and J called. Part of the clones is not carried over; for the studies checked, unresolved V genes explain less than half of this, and the remainder is unexplained. For this sample the table gives about 69,000 clones, of which approximately 90% were detected only once. The top ten clonotypes cover approximately 1.5% of the sample. The rearrangement joined TRBV10-3 to TRBJ1-6, with the D gene uncertain. This clonotype originated in a female donor with multiple sclerosis, enrolled in a pregnancy study. Here the sequenced sample was peripheral blood, taken in the third trimester of pregnancy. The nucleotide sequence is TGTGCCACCACGGCCAGGCCGGGATCACCCCTCCACTTT. It specifies CATTARPGSPLHF.